Given below is one T cell receptor beta chain in context. The sample originates from a study of HIV-infected patients and healthy controls. Each CDR3 protein gets one entry after TCRdb re-called the 5' RACE reads with MiXCR. The sample records around 64,000 distinct CDR3 sequences, about a sixth being singletons. After removal of 1 base from V and 7 bases from J, the junction contained 2 bases not matched to a gene. The CDR3 covers 14 residues. Germline CDR1 MDHEN, CDR2 SYDVKM. Input material: CD4+ T cells from blood. This rearrangement joins TRBV28 to TRBJ2-4, with 9 bases matching TRBD1. The TCR was taken from a human donor in good health. CDR3 sequence reads: CASSLLQGANIQYF. Here the CDR3 DNA reads TGTGCCAGCAGTTTATTACAGGGGGCTAACATTCAGTACTTC.